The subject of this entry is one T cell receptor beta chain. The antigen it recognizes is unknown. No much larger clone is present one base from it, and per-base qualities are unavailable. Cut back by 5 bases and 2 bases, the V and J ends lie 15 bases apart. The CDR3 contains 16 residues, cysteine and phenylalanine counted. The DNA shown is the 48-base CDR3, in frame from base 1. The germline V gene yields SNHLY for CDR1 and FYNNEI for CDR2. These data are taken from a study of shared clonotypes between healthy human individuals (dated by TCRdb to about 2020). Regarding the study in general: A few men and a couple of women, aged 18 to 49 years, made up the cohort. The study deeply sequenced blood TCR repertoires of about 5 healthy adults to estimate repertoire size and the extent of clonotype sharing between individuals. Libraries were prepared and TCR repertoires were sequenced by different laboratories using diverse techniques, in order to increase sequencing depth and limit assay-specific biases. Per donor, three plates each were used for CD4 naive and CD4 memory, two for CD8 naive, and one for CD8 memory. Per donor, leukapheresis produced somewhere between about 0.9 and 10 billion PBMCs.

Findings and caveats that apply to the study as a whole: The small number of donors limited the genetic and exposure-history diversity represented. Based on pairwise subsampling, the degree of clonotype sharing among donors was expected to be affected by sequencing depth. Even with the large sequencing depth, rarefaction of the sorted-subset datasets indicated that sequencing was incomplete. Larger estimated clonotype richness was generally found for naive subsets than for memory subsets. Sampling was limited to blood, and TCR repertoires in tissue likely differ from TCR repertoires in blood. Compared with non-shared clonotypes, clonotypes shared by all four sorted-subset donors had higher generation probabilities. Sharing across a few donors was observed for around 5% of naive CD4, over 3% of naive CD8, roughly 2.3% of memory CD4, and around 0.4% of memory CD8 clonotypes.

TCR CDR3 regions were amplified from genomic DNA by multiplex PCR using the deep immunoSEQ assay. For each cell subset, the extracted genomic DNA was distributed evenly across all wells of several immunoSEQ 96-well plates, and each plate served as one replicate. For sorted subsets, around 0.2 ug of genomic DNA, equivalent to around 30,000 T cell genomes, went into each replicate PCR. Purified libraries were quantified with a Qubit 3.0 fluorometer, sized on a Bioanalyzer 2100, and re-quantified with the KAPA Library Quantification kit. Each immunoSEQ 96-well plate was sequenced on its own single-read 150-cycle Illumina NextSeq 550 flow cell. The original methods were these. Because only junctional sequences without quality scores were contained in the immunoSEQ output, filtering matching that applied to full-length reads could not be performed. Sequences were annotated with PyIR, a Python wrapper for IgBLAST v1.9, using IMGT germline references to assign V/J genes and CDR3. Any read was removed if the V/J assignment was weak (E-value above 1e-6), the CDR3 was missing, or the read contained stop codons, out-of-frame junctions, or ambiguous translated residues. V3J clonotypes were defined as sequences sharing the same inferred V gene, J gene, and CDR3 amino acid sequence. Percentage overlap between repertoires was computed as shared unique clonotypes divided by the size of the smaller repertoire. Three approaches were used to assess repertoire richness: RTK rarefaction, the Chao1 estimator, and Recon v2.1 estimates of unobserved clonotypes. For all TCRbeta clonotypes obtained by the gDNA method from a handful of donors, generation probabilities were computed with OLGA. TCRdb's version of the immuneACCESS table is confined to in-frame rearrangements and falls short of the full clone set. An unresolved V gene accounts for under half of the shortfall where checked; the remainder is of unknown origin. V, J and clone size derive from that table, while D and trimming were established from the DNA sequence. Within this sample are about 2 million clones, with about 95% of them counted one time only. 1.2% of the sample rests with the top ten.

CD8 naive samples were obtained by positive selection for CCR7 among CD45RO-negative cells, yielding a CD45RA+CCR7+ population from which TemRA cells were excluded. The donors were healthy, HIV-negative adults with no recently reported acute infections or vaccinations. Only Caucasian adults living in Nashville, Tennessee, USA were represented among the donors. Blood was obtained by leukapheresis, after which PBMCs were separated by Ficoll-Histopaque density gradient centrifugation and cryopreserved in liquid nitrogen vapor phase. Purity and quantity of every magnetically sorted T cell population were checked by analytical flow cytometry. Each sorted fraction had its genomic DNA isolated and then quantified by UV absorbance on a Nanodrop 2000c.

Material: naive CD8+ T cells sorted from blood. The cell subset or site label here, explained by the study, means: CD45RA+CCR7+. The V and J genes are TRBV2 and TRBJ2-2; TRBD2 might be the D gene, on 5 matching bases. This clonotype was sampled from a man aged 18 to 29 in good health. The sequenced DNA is TGTGCCAGCAGTCCACATTCCGAGGGCAACACCGGGGAGCTGTTTTTT. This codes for CASSPHSEGNTGELFF.